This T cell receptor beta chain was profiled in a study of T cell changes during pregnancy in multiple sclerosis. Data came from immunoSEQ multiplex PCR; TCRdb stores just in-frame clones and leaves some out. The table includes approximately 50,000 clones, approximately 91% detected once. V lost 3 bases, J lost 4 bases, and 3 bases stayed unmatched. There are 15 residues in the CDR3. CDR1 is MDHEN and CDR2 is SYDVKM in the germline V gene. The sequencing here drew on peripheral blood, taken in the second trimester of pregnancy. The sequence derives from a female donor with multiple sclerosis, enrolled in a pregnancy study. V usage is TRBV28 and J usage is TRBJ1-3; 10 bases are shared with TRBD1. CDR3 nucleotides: TGTGCCAGCAGTTTGACAGGGGGCGCAGGAAACACCATATATTTT. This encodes CASSLTGGAGNTIYF.